This TCR beta chain appears in the sequencing data of a study of blood T cells in healthy people across ages. From germline, CDR1 is MDHEN and CDR2 SYDVKM. This CDR3 has 15 residues. The V end lost 5 bases, the J end lost 2 bases, and 16 bases lay between the germline ends. Primers used in a second PCR of about 7 to 12 cycles were a sample-barcoded 5' primer and a J-beta primer mix. MiXCR, run by TCRdb on the 5' RACE reads, gives a single entry per CDR3 protein. The sample contains 350,000 to 450,000 distinct CDR3 sequences, 45% to 65% of which appear only once. V and J are TRBV28 and TRBJ2-7; TRBD2 is a possible D gene (5 bases). The clonotype originates from a man between 60 and 75 years old in good health. The specimen was blood. Here the CDR3 DNA reads TGTGCCAGCAGTCCCCCCGGGGTCAAAGCCTACGAGCAGTACTTC. Translated: CASSPPGVKAYEQYF.